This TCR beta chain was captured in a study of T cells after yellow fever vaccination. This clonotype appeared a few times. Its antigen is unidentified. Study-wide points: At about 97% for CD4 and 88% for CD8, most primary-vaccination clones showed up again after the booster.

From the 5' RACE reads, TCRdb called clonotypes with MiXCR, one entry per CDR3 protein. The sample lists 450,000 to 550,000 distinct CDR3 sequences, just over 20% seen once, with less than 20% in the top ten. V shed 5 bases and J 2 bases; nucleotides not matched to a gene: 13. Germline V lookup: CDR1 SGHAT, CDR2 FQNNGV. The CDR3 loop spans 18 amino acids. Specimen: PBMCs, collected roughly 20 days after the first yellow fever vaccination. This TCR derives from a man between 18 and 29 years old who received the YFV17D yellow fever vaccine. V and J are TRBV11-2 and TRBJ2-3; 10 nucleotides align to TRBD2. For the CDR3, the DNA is TGTGCCAGCAGCCCCGATTTCCCTAGCGGGGGTATCACAGATACGCAGTATTTT. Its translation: CASSPDFPSGGITDTQYF. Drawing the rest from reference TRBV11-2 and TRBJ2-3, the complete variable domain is EAGVAQSPRYKIIEKRQSVAFWCNPISGHATLYWYQQILGQGPKLLIQFQNNGVVDDSQLPKDRFSAERLKGVDSTLKIQPAKLEDSAVYLCASSPDFPSGGITDTQYFGPGTRLTVL.